The present entry profiles one T cell receptor (beta chain) with its context. Its antigen is still unknown. V shed 3 bases and J shed 5 bases, with 8 bases lying between them. This CDR3 contains 13 residues. Looked up from germline, CDR1 is SGHRS and CDR2 is YFSETQ. The data stem from a study of T cell responses to AZD1222 COVID-19 vaccine. The study, taken as a whole, reports: Only a handful of AZD1222 recipients, more than five in all, had baseline seropositivity. As reported, nearly half of all spike-specific TCRs target variant regions that are unmutated. Spike was spanned by vaccine-associated CD4 TCRs, with dominance at 160-218 and 743-854.

The assay was immunoSEQ multiplex PCR, and TCRdb's table has in-frame clones only and misses some. The sample has about 120,000 clones, approximately 90% seen once. The chain combines TRBV5-1 with TRBJ2-2, with D perhaps matching TRBD2 (5 bases). The receptor was derived from an adult in good health. The sequencing used peripheral blood, collected on day 0 of AZD1222 vaccination. The CDR3 loop reads CASSYEGTGELFF. In nucleotides, the CDR3 is TGCGCCAGCAGCTATGAGGGTACCGGGGAGCTGTTTTTT.